These 27 T cell receptor beta chains originate from one sample sequenced in a study of T cells after yellow fever vaccination. TCRdb re-called the 5' RACE reads through MiXCR, storing one row per CDR3 protein. The sample holds fewer than 450,000 distinct CDR3 sequences, more than 9% seen once. The material was PBMCs, obtained on the day of the first yellow fever vaccination. Receptor source: a man aged 18 to 29 who received the YFV17D yellow fever vaccine.

The chain carries TRBV7-9 and TRBJ2-1, with D perhaps TRBD1 (5 bases). The CDR3 consists of 15 residues. V was cut by 5 bases and J by 4 bases, with 15 bases left in between. The germline gives CDR1 SEHNR, CDR2 FQNEAQ (reference sequence). DNA for the CDR3: TGTGCCAGCAGCCTTACCTCCTCAGGGTACAATGAGCAGTTCTTC. Protein product: CASSLTSSGYNEQFF.

This chain connects TRBV6-2 or TRBV6-3 to TRBJ2-3; D is undetermined. Germline V CDR1 and CDR2: MNHEY, SVGEGT. V shed 6 bases and J shed 5 bases, with 12 bases lying between them. CDR3 length: 13 residues. The CDR3, as DNA: TGTGCCAGCAGCTCCACTGTAGAAGATACGCAGTATTTT. This codes for CASSSTVEDTQYF.

The chain recombines TRBV7-2 with TRBJ2-6; no reliable D call. The germline CDR1 and CDR2 sequences are SGHTA and FQGNSA. Trimming left V 2 bases short and J 0 bases short, with 5 bases between. The CDR3 is made up of 15 amino acids. CDR3 DNA: TGTGCCAGCAGCTTATTCGTCTCTGGGGCCAACGTCCTGACTTTC. Residues: CASSLFVSGANVLTF.

This clonotype was counted a few times. The V gene is TRBV4-1, the J gene TRBJ2-7, with D hard to call. Germline CDR1 reads MGHRA; CDR2 reads YSYEKL. The V end was cut by 0 bases, the J end by 0 bases, with 12 bases between. This CDR3 spans 16 amino acids. The CDR3 DNA reads as TGCGCCAGCAGCCAAGATTGGGCGGAGAGCTCCTACGAGCAGTACTTC. Translation: CASSQDWAESSYEQYF.

This clonotype was recorded a few times. The chain combines TRBV7-9 with TRBJ2-3; no reliable D call. The CDR3 loop spans 14 amino acids. Looked up from germline, CDR1 is SEHNR and CDR2 is FQNEAQ (reference sequence). V gave up 6 bases and J gave up 1 base, with 11 bases separating them. This CDR3 is CASRRKTGTDTQYF. CDR3 in DNA: TGTGCCAGCAGACGGAAGACTGGCACAGATACGCAGTATTTT.

The chain recombines TRBV19 with TRBJ2-1; no definite D call. This CDR3 has 12 amino acids. Germline-derived CDR1 and CDR2 are LNHDA and SQIVND (reference sequence). With 8 bases removed from V and 0 bases from J, the gap between germline ends came to 5 bases. DNA for the CDR3: TGTGCCAGTCGCCTCTCCTACAATGAGCAGTTCTTC. Its translation: CASRLSYNEQFF.

The V call is TRBV3-1, the J call TRBJ1-4; 7 bases match TRBD1. Trimming at V came to 3 bases and at J to 5 bases, leaving 6 bases not matched to a gene. CDR3 size: 15 residues. The germline V gene has CDR1 LGHDT and CDR2 YNNKEL (reference sequence). CDR3 protein: CASSHSTGVNEKLFF. DNA for the CDR3: TGTGCCAGCAGCCATAGCACAGGGGTAAATGAAAAACTGTTTTTT.

This clonotype was picked up a small number of times. The J gene is TRBJ2-5, the V gene TRBV5-6; TRBD2 matches at 7 bases. Trimming at V came to 4 bases and at J to 5 bases, leaving 8 bases not matched to a gene. The CDR3 is 14 amino acids. Germline V CDR1 and CDR2: SGHDT, YYEEEE. CDR3 amino acids: CASSRFQGGETQYF. The CDR3 DNA sequence: TGTGCCAGCAGCCGGTTTCAGGGAGGGGAGACCCAGTACTTC. Full variable domain (rest looked up from reference TRBV5-6 and TRBJ2-5): DAGVTQSPTHLIKTRGQQVTLRCSPKSGHDTVSWYQQALGQGPQFIFQYYEEEERQRGNFPDRFSGHQFPNYSSELNVNALLLGDSALYLCASSRFQGGETQYFGPGTRLLVL.

This clonotype was recorded many times. The rearrangement joins TRBV5-1 to TRBJ2-3; D is undetermined. V was cut by 4 bases and J by 0 bases, with 9 bases left in between. Germline assignment: CDR1 SGHRS and CDR2 YFSETQ. The CDR3 is 14 amino acids. CDR3 DNA sequence: TGCGCCAGCAGCCCCAACTTCAGCACAGATACGCAGTATTTT. Its protein is CASSPNFSTDTQYF.

The chain is built from TRBV6-1 and TRBJ1-4; 7 bases are a match to TRBD1. The V gene's germline CDR1 is MNHNS and CDR2 SASEGT. V dropped 1 base and J dropped 7; count of bases not matched to a gene: 6. The length of the CDR3 is 15 residues. The CDR3 DNA is TGTGCCAGCAGTGAAGGAGCAGCAGGGGGTGAAAAACTGTTTTTT. This codes for CASSEGAAGGEKLFF.

This clonotype was detected a few times. This chain links TRBV6-5 with TRBJ2-1; TRBD1 matches 7 bases. The trim removed 2 bases at V and 2 bases at J, leaving 9 bases unmatched. Germline CDR1 MNHEY, CDR2 SVGAGI. The CDR3 consists of 17 residues. CDR3 amino acids: CASSYTRETGPYNEQFF. CDR3 bases: TGTGCCAGCAGTTACACGCGAGAGACAGGGCCCTACAATGAGCAGTTCTTC.

This clonotype was observed many times. The rearrangement uses TRBV7-9 and TRBJ1-5; D remains ambiguous. The CDR3 extends over 14 amino acids. Trimming shortened V by 0 bases and J by 5 bases, and 8 bases separated the two germline ends. Germline V gives CDR1 SEHNR, CDR2 FQNEAQ (reference sequence). CDR3 loop: CASSLASGYQPQHF. The CDR3 nucleotides read TGTGCCAGCAGCTTAGCTTCAGGATATCAGCCCCAGCATTTT. The full variable domain, its missing parts supplied by reference TRBV7-9 and TRBJ1-5, is DTGVSQNPRHKITKRGQNVTFRCDPISEHNRLYWYRQTLGQGPEFLTYFQNEAQLEKSRLLSDRFSAERPKGSFSTLEIQRTEQGDSAMYLCASSLASGYQPQHFGDGTRLSIL.

This clonotype was seen repeatedly, ten times or more. The CDR3 sequence: CASSQATGGGYGYTF. The CDR3 DNA reads as TGTGCCAGCAGCCAAGCGACGGGAGGGGGGTATGGCTACACCTTC. The chain joins TRBV4-2 to TRBJ1-2; perhaps TRBD1 as D (6 bases). Per the germline V gene, CDR1 is LGHNA and CDR2 is YNFKEQ. The CDR3 spans 15 residues. Trimming left V 1 base short and J 5 bases short, with 14 bases between.

This clonotype was seen repeatedly, ten times or more. The rearrangement links TRBV18 to TRBJ2-6; 7 positions match TRBD2. The V gene end was trimmed by 3 bases and the J gene end by 2 bases; junction bases not matched to a gene: 4. Per the germline V gene, CDR1 is KGHSH and CDR2 is LQKENI. The CDR3 totals 16 residues. CDR3 in amino acids: CASSPQAGTGANVLTF. The CDR3 DNA is TGTGCCAGCTCACCTCAAGCGGGGACTGGGGCCAACGTCCTGACTTTC.

The sample holds many counts of this clonotype. In DNA form, the CDR3 reads TGTGCCAGTAGACCGGGACAGAGCTATGGCTACACCTTC. It yields the protein CASRPGQSYGYTF. The chain joins TRBV19 to TRBJ1-2, with TRBD1 matching 7 bases. After removal of 6 bases from V and 4 bases from J, the junction contained 5 bases not matched to a gene. Germline values: CDR1 LNHDA, CDR2 SQIVND (reference sequence). The CDR3 runs 13 residues.

V gene TRBV10-3 combines with J gene TRBJ2-1, with D possibly TRBD1 on 5 matching bases. The CDR3 loop spans 13 amino acids. Trimming removed 10 bases at V and 5 bases at J, with 15 bases between. Germline CDR1 reads ENHRY; CDR2 reads SYGVKD. The CDR3 sequence is CANHPTEHNEQFF. CDR3 nucleotide sequence: TGTGCCAACCACCCGACAGAGCACAATGAGCAGTTCTTC.

V usage is TRBV7-2 and J usage is TRBJ1-2; TRBD1 might be the D (5 bases). The germline V gene has CDR1 SGHTA and CDR2 FQGNSA. The CDR3 runs to 16 residues. V was trimmed by 4 bases and J by 7 bases, leaving 22 bases between them. Written as DNA, the CDR3 is TGTGCCAGCAGCTCAGAGGTGGCTGGGGGAGGGTCTGGCTACACCTTC. Protein sequence: CASSSEVAGGGSGYTF.

This clonotype was observed at least ten times. The chain joins TRBV12-3 or TRBV12-4 to TRBJ2-2; possibly TRBD1 or TRBD2 for D (7 bases each). V lost 6 bases and J 5 bases, leaving 31 bases between the germline ends. The CDR3 has 20 amino acids. CDR3 nucleotide sequence: TGTGCCAGCAGCCTAACCCCCCTCGAGACAGGGAGGGGGCGAACCGGGGAGCTGTTTTTT. It yields the protein CASSLTPLETGRGRTGELFF.

This clonotype has a handful of counts. The chain has TRBV7-8 and TRBJ1-1, with 7 bases that match TRBD1. This CDR3 has 17 amino acids. Germline values: CDR1 SGHVS, CDR2 FQNEAQ. V dropped 2 bases and J dropped 0; count of bases not matched to a gene: 9. The CDR3 DNA sequence: TGTGCCAGCAGCTTACCCCGTTGGGGACAGATGAACACTGAAGCTTTCTTT. Translating gives CASSLPRWGQMNTEAFF.

This clonotype was detected only a few times. The chain employs TRBV11-1 and TRBJ1-4; no reliable D call. CDR3 length: 14 amino acids. Germline loops: CDR1 SGHAT, CDR2 FQDESV (reference sequence). Between the trimmed V and J ends, which lost 3 bases and 3 bases, there was a span of 8 bases. CDR3 bases: TGTGCCAGCAGCTTTTCGCGGTCTAATGAAAAACTGTTTTTT. Encoded protein: CASSFSRSNEKLFF.

There are a few counts of this clonotype. This chain connects TRBV6-2 or TRBV6-3 to TRBJ2-4; D may be TRBD1 (6 bases). V was shortened by 8 bases and J by 0 bases, with 14 bases between the two germline ends. The CDR3 totals 15 residues. CDR1 and CDR2 (germline): MNHEY, SVGEGT. CDR3 amino acids: CASFGLTGAKNIQYF. The DNA for the CDR3 is TGTGCCAGCTTCGGCTTGACAGGAGCCAAAAACATTCAGTACTTC.

This clonotype was seen more than once but under ten times. The V and J genes are TRBV3-1 and TRBJ2-7; TRBD2 is a possible D gene (5 bases). Germline V CDR1 and CDR2: LGHDT, YNNKEL (reference sequence). With 0 bases removed from V and 0 bases from J, the gap between germline ends came to 9 bases. The CDR3 consists of 15 residues. CDR3 in DNA: TGTGCCAGCAGCCAAGATAGCGCCCCCTCCTACGAGCAGTACTTC. It translates to CASSQDSAPSYEQYF.

With respect to this clonotype: Sequence at one end of the junction differs from germline and may be a read error. This chain's CDR3 is CASSQVVNPRYEQYF. The CDR3 DNA follows: TGCGCCAGCAGTCAAGTTGTTAACCCTCGCTACGAGCAGTACTTC. The chain is built from TRBV4-1 and TRBJ2-7; D not resolved. Germline V gene lookup returns CDR1 MGHRA and CDR2 YSYEKL. The length of the CDR3 is 15 residues.

The chain combines TRBV20-1 with TRBJ2-4; TRBD1 might be the D (5 bases). With 0 bases removed from V and 10 bases from J, the gap between germline ends came to 13 bases. Per the germline V gene, CDR1 is DFQATT and CDR2 is SNEGSKA (reference sequence). The CDR3 consists of 13 residues. CDR3 sequence: CSARDQGSRIQYF. The CDR3 nucleotides are TGCAGTGCTAGAGATCAGGGCTCCAGGATTCAGTACTTC.

The chain carries TRBV20-1 and TRBJ1-1, with D hard to call. The CDR3 totals 14 residues. The V and J ends lost 0 bases and 0 bases respectively, with 8 bases between them. CDR1 DFQATT and CDR2 SNEGSKA come from the germline V gene (reference sequence). The DNA of the CDR3 is TGCAGTGCTAGAGACCCACTCGTGAACACTGAAGCTTTCTTT. Protein: CSARDPLVNTEAFF.

This clonotype came up a few times. The J gene is TRBJ2-2, the V gene TRBV12-3 or TRBV12-4, with 7 bases matching TRBD1. The CDR3 contains 13 residues. The V and J ends lost 8 bases and 6 bases, in that order; junction bases with no gene match: 6. CDR3 loop: CASSGTAAGELFF. The DNA of the CDR3 is TGTGCCAGCTCCGGGACAGCGGCCGGGGAGCTGTTTTTT.

This clonotype has a handful of counts. V is TRBV15 and J is TRBJ2-5; perhaps TRBD1 as D (6 bases). Per the germline V gene, CDR1 is LNHNV and CDR2 is YYDKDF (reference sequence). Trimming cost V 1 base and J 5 bases, with 14 bases left between them. This CDR3 contains 15 residues. CDR3 sequence reads: CATSRVQGSRETQYF. CDR3 DNA sequence: TGTGCCACCAGCAGAGTCCAGGGGTCGCGGGAGACCCAGTACTTC.